This T cell receptor beta chain was captured by sequencing in a study of blood T cell repertoires in COVID-19. On the study more broadly: Acute-phase and convalescent COVID-19 samples originated in the United States, Italy and Spain. Sample material is recorded as cDNA or gDNA derived from T cells, B-cell-depleted T cells, or PBMCs.

Trimming removed 1 base from V and 5 bases from J; junction bases left unmatched: 2. The CDR3 covers 15 residues. Per germline, CDR1 MNHNS and CDR2 SASEGT. Per the authors' pipeline: Estimation of nucleated cell counts was performed using reference gene primer amplification. The protocol was immunoSEQ multiplex PCR, while the TCRdb copy is restricted to in-frame clones and leaves out a portion. The V and J calls and clone size are taken from that table; D and trimming were inferred from the DNA. The table includes about 110,000 clones, 87% detected once. This TCR derives from a human donor in a cohort sampled during active COVID-19. Material for sequencing was peripheral blood. The chain couples TRBV6-1 to TRBJ1-6, with TRBD1 matching over 7 bases. CDR3 sequence: CASSEEGGDNSPLHF. The CDR3 DNA sequence: TGTGCCAGCAGTGAAGAAGGGGGCGATAATTCACCCCTCCACTTT.